These 26 T cell receptor beta chains came from one sample sequenced in a study of T cell changes during pregnancy in multiple sclerosis. Clones were read by immunoSEQ multiplex PCR, and TCRdb kept only the in-frame ones, dropping some. Of around 40,000 clones listed, 80% to 90% are singletons. Sample: CD4+ T cells from peripheral blood mononuclear cells, taken in the first trimester of pregnancy. These receptors came from a female donor with multiple sclerosis, enrolled in a pregnancy study.

This rearrangement joins TRBV9 to TRBJ2-3; a possible D gene is TRBD2 (6 bases). From germline, CDR1 is SGDLS and CDR2 YYNGEE. The V end lost 0 bases, the J end lost 5 bases, and 13 bases lay between the germline ends. This CDR3 is built from 15 residues. CDR3 bases: TGTGCCAGCAGCGTAGGTGGGACTCACGGAGATACGCAGTATTTT. Protein sequence: CASSVGGTHGDTQYF.

The genes are TRBV6-1 and TRBJ1-1, with 7 bases matching TRBD1. V lost 7 bases to trimming and J lost 5 bases; unmatched junction nucleotides: 4. Germline CDR1 is MNHNS and CDR2 is SASEGT. The CDR3 has 12 amino acids. The CDR3: CASNRQGTEAFF. The CDR3 bases are TGTGCCAGCAACCGACAGGGAACTGAAGCTTTCTTT.

The rearrangement joins TRBV4-2 to TRBJ1-2; tentative D call: TRBD1 (6 bases). The germline V gene has CDR1 LGHNA and CDR2 YNFKEQ. This CDR3 contains 15 residues. Trimming took off 1 base at V and 4 bases at J, with 13 bases between the two ends. The CDR3 DNA reads as TGTGCCAGCAGCCAAGGGCCGGACAGTTCCTATGGCTACACCTTC. Translation: CASSQGPDSSYGYTF.

The gene calls are TRBV28 and TRBJ2-5, with 12 bases aligning to TRBD2. Germline V lookup: CDR1 MDHEN, CDR2 SYDVKM. The CDR3 has 15 amino acids. J was trimmed by 4 bases and V by 6 bases; bases with no gene match: 6. CDR3 sequence (DNA): TGTGCCAGCAGCCTAGCGGGAGGGCCTCGAGAGACCCAGTACTTC. Translation: CASSLAGGPRETQYF.

The rearrangement uses TRBV4-2 and TRBJ1-1; D remains ambiguous. CDR1 LGHNA and CDR2 YNFKEQ come from the germline V gene. CDR3 size: 16 residues. V was cut by 2 bases and J by 5 bases, with 18 bases left in between. CDR3 DNA: TGTGCCAGCAGCCAAAGCCTATCAAGCCGCCCGACTGAAGCTTTCTTT. Translating gives CASSQSLSSRPTEAFF.

Regarding this clone: The junction shows a germline mismatch at one end, possibly a read error. The CDR3 is CAISEFVDRASYNEQFF. The CDR3 DNA is TGTGCCATCAGCGAGTTTGTGGACAGGGCTTCCTACAATGAGCAGTTCTTC. The chain employs TRBV10-3 and TRBJ2-1; 8 bases line up with TRBD1. This CDR3 spans 17 amino acids. The germline gives CDR1 ENHRY, CDR2 SYGVKD.

The count of this clone is one. In DNA form, the CDR3 reads TGCGCCAGCAGCAATTCCCACGGAGCGGGGGTGAGGAGAGACGAGCAGTACTTC. This gives the protein CASSNSHGAGVRRDEQYF. The gene calls are TRBV4-3 and TRBJ2-7; 8 bases map to TRBD2. Germline V gene sequence: CDR1 LGHNA, CDR2 YSLEER. This CDR3 is 18 amino acids long. With V trimmed by 5 bases and J by 5 bases, 20 bases remained unmatched.

The chain is built from TRBV5-1 and TRBJ2-1; TRBD1 agrees at 8 bases. J was trimmed by 4 bases and V by 3 bases; bases with no gene match: 3. This CDR3 has 14 residues. CDR1 and CDR2 from the germline V gene are SGHRS and YFSETQ. The CDR3: CASSSTGVYNEQFF. The CDR3 region has the DNA TGCGCCAGCAGCTCGACAGGGGTTTACAATGAGCAGTTCTTC.

A single count supports this clone. The chain employs TRBV28 and TRBJ2-7, with a tentative D call TRBD2 (6 bases). Germline V CDR1 and CDR2: MDHEN, SYDVKM. Trimming shortened V by 4 bases and J by 4 bases, and 20 bases separated the two germline ends. The CDR3 consists of 16 residues. CDR3 nucleotides: TGTGCCAGCAGTTCTCAAGCGGGTCCTGGCCTATACGAGCAGTACTTC. Residues: CASSSQAGPGLYEQYF.

V usage is TRBV6-1 and J usage is TRBJ1-5; 8 nucleotides align to TRBD1. This CDR3 has 15 amino acids. V trimming: 5 bases; J trimming: 2 bases; junction bases outside the gene matches: 5. CDR1 and CDR2 (germline): MNHNS, SASEGT. CDR3 sequence reads: CASSSKTGGNQPQHF. DNA for the CDR3: TGTGCCAGCAGTTCCAAGACAGGGGGCAATCAGCCCCAGCATTTT.

This chain uses TRBV11-3 with TRBJ2-2; 7 positions match TRBD1. The CDR3 has 16 amino acids. V lost 4 bases to trimming and J lost 3 bases; unmatched junction nucleotides: 8. Germline V gene sequence: CDR1 SGHNT, CDR2 YENEEA. CDR3 coding DNA: TGTGCCAGCAGCTCCAGGACAGGCTTGTACACCGGGGAGCTGTTTTTT. Translation gives CASSSRTGLYTGELFF. The full variable domain, in which reference TRBV11-3 and TRBJ2-2 provide the parts outside the CDR3, is EAGVVQSPRYKIIEKKQPVAFWCNPISGHNTLYWYLQNLGQGPELLIRYENEEAVDDSQLPKDRFSAERLKGVDSTLKIQPAELGDSAVYLCASSSRTGLYTGELFFGEGSRLTVL.

This sequence joins TRBV25-1 and TRBJ2-2; 8 bases fit TRBD1. Germline-derived CDR1 and CDR2 are MGHDK and SYGVNS. This CDR3 has 15 residues. The V gene end was trimmed by 3 bases and the J gene end by 5 bases; junction bases not matched to a gene: 5. The CDR3 protein is CASSDTGGWTGELFF. The CDR3 DNA follows: TGTGCCAGCAGTGACACAGGGGGTTGGACCGGGGAGCTGTTTTTT. Supplemented by reference TRBV25-1 and TRBJ2-2, the full variable domain reads EADIYQTPRYLVIGTGKKITLECSQTMGHDKMYWYQQDPGMELHLIHYSYGVNSTEKGDLSSESTVSRIRTEHFPLTLESARPSHTSQYLCASSDTGGWTGELFFGEGSRLTVL.

This chain connects TRBV29-1 to TRBJ2-5; TRBD2 matches at 13 bases. J gave up 5 bases and V 6 bases, and 0 bases lay outside the gene matches. Germline assignment: CDR1 SQVTM and CDR2 ANQGSEA. The CDR3 contains 12 residues. CDR3 bases: TGCAGCGTACTAGCGGGAGGGGAGACCCAGTACTTC. This codes for CSVLAGGETQYF. Full variable domain (outside the CDR3, taken from reference TRBV29-1 and TRBJ2-5): SAVISQKPSRDICQRGTSLTIQCQVDSQVTMMFWYRQQPGQSLTLIATANQGSEATYESGFVIDKFPISRPNLTFSTLTVSNMSPEDSSIYLCSVLAGGETQYFGPGTRLLVL.

The V gene is TRBV6-1, the J gene TRBJ1-1; tentative D call: TRBD1 (5 bases). The CDR3 spans 12 residues. CDR1 is MNHNS, CDR2 SASEGT, per germline. Trimming stripped 7 bases from V and 10 bases from J, with 16 bases between. This CDR3 is CASNSRAGGAFF. DNA for the CDR3: TGTGCCAGCAACTCTCGAGCGGGGGGAGCTTTCTTT.

V gene TRBV5-1 combines with J gene TRBJ2-3; TRBD1 aligns across 12 bases. CDR3 length: 16 residues. CDR1 and CDR2 from the germline V gene are SGHRS and YFSETQ. V trimming: 3 bases; J trimming: 1 base; junction bases outside the gene matches: 3. Here the CDR3 reads CASSSGTGGGTDTQYF. Here the CDR3 DNA reads TGCGCCAGCAGCTCCGGGACAGGGGGCGGCACAGATACGCAGTATTTT.

The V and J genes are TRBV29-1 and TRBJ2-1; D ambiguous. The CDR3 loop spans 13 amino acids. With 3 bases removed from V and 1 base from J, the gap between germline ends came to 7 bases. Germline V CDR1 and CDR2: SQVTM, ANQGSEA. The CDR3 spells CSVDRLSYNEQFF. DNA for the CDR3: TGCAGCGTTGACAGGTTGTCCTACAATGAGCAGTTCTTC.

CDR3 amino acids: CAWSGGRGGLGGSFEETQYF. The CDR3 DNA reads TGTGCCTGGAGTGGGGGGAGGGGAGGATTAGGCGGGAGCTTTGAAGAGACCCAGTACTTC. This chain joins TRBV30 and TRBJ2-5; TRBD2 matches 7 bases. Unmatched junction bases numbered 23, after V lost 1 base and J lost 3 bases. Germline CDR1 and CDR2: GTSNPN and SVGIG (reference sequence). CDR3 size: 20 residues.

The chain combines TRBV4-1 with TRBJ2-3; D may be TRBD2 (7 bases). Trimming left V 1 base short and J 4 bases short, with 15 bases between. CDR3 length: 16 amino acids. Germline CDR1 reads MGHRA; CDR2 reads YSYEKL. In DNA, the CDR3 is TGCGCCAGCAGCCAAGGGGGGGGGCCTCCCCCAGATACGCAGTATTTT. This sequence encodes CASSQGGGPPPDTQYF.

The chain joins TRBV21-1 to TRBJ2-1; the listed D gene, TRBD2, was not tested against the DNA. TRBV21-1 is shown as a pseudogene. The CDR3 spans 14 residues. The CDR3 DNA sequence: TGTGCCAGCAGCAGATCTAGCTCCTACAATGAGCAGTTCTTC. Translating it yields CASSRSSSYNEQFF.

This rearrangement joins TRBV19 to TRBJ2-3; perhaps TRBD1 as D (6 bases). Deletions cut 6 bases from V and 5 bases from J, with 18 bases between. The CDR3 is made up of 15 amino acids. Germline V gene data show CDR1 as LNHDA and CDR2 as SQIVND (reference sequence). In nucleotides, the CDR3 is TGTGCCAGTAGCAAACAGGGCTTTGGGAGAGATACGCAGTATTTT. Translating gives CASSKQGFGRDTQYF.

The chain has TRBV10-2 and TRBJ1-3; D may be TRBD1 (5 bases). CDR3 length: 17 residues. Trimming shortened V by 4 bases and J by 0 bases, and 16 bases separated the two germline ends. The germline gives CDR1 WSHSY, CDR2 SAAADI. CDR3: CASSVGIREGSGNTIYF. The CDR3 DNA is TGCGCCAGCAGTGTCGGAATCAGGGAGGGCTCTGGAAACACCATATATTTT.

The rearrangement uses TRBV27 and TRBJ2-5, with D possibly matching TRBD2 (5 bases). The tail of the sequence fits TRBJ2-7 better, so the J call may be wrong. The CDR3 extends over 15 amino acids. Germline-derived CDR1 and CDR2 are MNHEY and SMNVEV (reference sequence). CDR3 bases: TGTGCCAGCAGGAAAGGACTCTCAAGCTCCTACGAGCAGTACTTC. Protein product: CASRKGLSSSYEQYF.

The chain recombines TRBV7-2 with TRBJ2-7, with 10 bases lining up with TRBD1. CDR1 is SGHTA and CDR2 is FQGNSA in the germline V gene. The CDR3 covers 14 residues. V was clipped by 5 bases and J by 3 bases; unmatched bases: 4. This CDR3 is CASSRGQGLYEQYF. The CDR3 coding sequence is TGTGCCAGCAGCCGGGGACAGGGGCTCTACGAGCAGTACTTC.

This rearrangement joins TRBV5-1 to TRBJ2-2; tentative D call: TRBD2 (6 bases). Trimming took off 4 bases at V and 1 base at J, with 14 bases between the two ends. This CDR3 is 16 amino acids long. Germline V CDR1 and CDR2: SGHRS, YFSETQ. The CDR3 DNA reads as TGCGCCAGCAGCCCCCTGACTAGTCAGAACACCGGGGAGCTGTTTTTT. Encoded protein: CASSPLTSQNTGELFF.

The chain links TRBV5-4 to TRBJ2-5; 11 positions match TRBD2. Germline loops: CDR1 SGHNT, CDR2 YYREEE (reference sequence). V gave up 4 bases and J gave up 1 base; unmatched junction bases: 0. The CDR3 is made up of 14 amino acids. CDR3: CASSGTSGQETQYF. The CDR3 DNA reads as TGTGCCAGCAGCGGGACTAGCGGCCAAGAGACCCAGTACTTC.

This chain uses TRBV5-4 with TRBJ2-5, with D perhaps TRBD1 (5 bases). The CDR3 has 13 residues. From germline, CDR1 is SGHNT and CDR2 YYREEE (reference sequence). Trimming cost V 4 bases and J 5 bases, with 12 bases left between them. The CDR3 bases are TGTGCCAGCAGCCAAGACAGTGGGGAGACCCAGTACTTC. It yields the protein CASSQDSGETQYF.